The 21 T cell receptor beta chains reported below all come from one sample, sequenced in a study of blood T cell repertoires in COVID-19 (dated by TCRdb to about 2020). Library preparation used the immunoSEQ multiplex PCR assay. The table was pulled from immuneACCESS by TCRdb, which kept in-frame rearrangements only. Such tables lose some clones; where checked, under half of the loss comes from unresolved V genes, and the rest has no known cause. This sample is represented by tens of thousands of clones; 75% to 90% of them were singletons. Clones ranked in the top ten supply about 9.4% of the sample. Sequencing used peripheral blood. The receptors originated from a woman in her 70s with acute or convalescent COVID-19.

This clone has only a few counts. CDR3 residues: CASSSQGAGNTIYF. CDR3 nucleotides: TGTGCCAGCAGCTCACAGGGGGCTGGAAACACCATATATTTT. The V gene is TRBV7-2, the J gene TRBJ1-3; TRBD1 matches at 8 bases. Trimming at V came to 4 bases and at J to 2 bases, leaving 1 base not matched to a gene. The CDR3 spans 14 residues. CDR1 SGHTA and CDR2 FQGNSA come from the germline V gene.

The J gene is TRBJ2-7, the V gene TRBV7-9, with 11 bases lining up with TRBD1. With V trimmed by 3 bases and J by 7 bases, 14 bases remained unmatched. The CDR3 totals 17 residues. CDR1 and CDR2 (germline): SEHNR, FQNEAQ (reference sequence). The CDR3 DNA is TGTGCCAGCAGCTTCAGGACAGGGGGCAACATCCGAGCAGAGCAGTACTTC. It codes for CASSFRTGGNIRAEQYF.

V is TRBV30 and J is TRBJ2-1; D is possibly TRBD2 (6 bases). The germline CDR1 and CDR2 sequences are GTSNPN and SVGIG (reference sequence). The CDR3 is 15 residues long. Trimming cost V 0 bases and J 7 bases, with 16 bases left between them. The CDR3 here is CAWSVMAGTLNEQFF. DNA for the CDR3: TGTGCCTGGAGTGTAATGGCGGGGACCCTAAATGAGCAGTTCTTC.

CDR3 sequence reads: CASSTQGNQPQHF. In nucleotides, the CDR3 is TGTGCCAGTAGTACCCAGGGGAATCAGCCCCAGCATTTT. The V and J genes are TRBV19 and TRBJ1-5; D might be TRBD1 (6 bases). V was clipped by 4 bases and J by 4 bases, with 8 bases between them. Germline-derived CDR1 and CDR2 are LNHDA and SQIVND (reference sequence). The CDR3 loop spans 13 amino acids.

This clone occurred once. The V call is TRBV19, the J call TRBJ2-1, with D hard to call. The CDR3 spans 12 residues. The V gene lost 2 bases and the J gene lost 9 bases, with 8 bases spanning the gap. Per germline, CDR1 LNHDA and CDR2 SQIVND (reference sequence). The CDR3, as DNA: TGTGCCAGTAGTATATTGGTCGGTGAGCAGTTCTTC. Encoded protein: CASSILVGEQFF.

The CDR3 region has the DNA TGTGCCAGCAGCTTCGGACAGGCTGAAGCTTTCTTT. The encoded protein is CASSFGQAEAFF. The chain employs TRBV5-6 and TRBJ1-1, with 7 bases lining up with TRBD1. This CDR3 has 12 residues. Germline values: CDR1 SGHDT, CDR2 YYEEEE. V dropped 2 bases and J dropped 6; count of bases not matched to a gene: 1.

The chain recombines TRBV6-6 with TRBJ2-3; 8 bases are a match to TRBD2. The CDR3 spans 12 residues. Germline trimming cut 5 bases from V and 10 bases from J; bases unmatched to any gene: 5. Germline V CDR1 and CDR2: MNHNY, SVGAGI (reference sequence). DNA for the CDR3: TGTGCCAGCAGTCAAGGACTAGCCGCGCAGTATTTT. Encoded protein: CASSQGLAAQYF.

CDR3 sequence (DNA): TGTGCCAGCAGCTTACAGTTCTCCTACGAGCAGTACTTC. Amino acids: CASSLQFSYEQYF. This chain links TRBV11-1 with TRBJ2-7, with unresolved D. The V gene's germline CDR1 is SGHAT and CDR2 FQDESV (reference sequence). This CDR3 region has 13 residues. V gave up 2 bases and J gave up 0 bases, with 5 bases separating them. The full variable domain, rest sourced from reference TRBV11-1 and TRBJ2-7, is EAEVAQSPRYKITEKSQAVAFWCDPISGHATLYWYRQILGQGPELLVQFQDESVVDDSQLPKDRFSAERLKGVDSTLKIQPAELGDSAMYLCASSLQFSYEQYFGPGTRLTVT.

The chain employs TRBV5-4 and TRBJ2-3; 10 bases map to TRBD2. CDR1 and CDR2 (germline): SGHNT, YYREEE (reference sequence). The CDR3 has 14 residues. The ends lost 2 bases at V and 8 bases at J; junction bases unmatched: 5. The CDR3 is CASSLAGGPTTQYF. For the CDR3, the DNA is TGTGCCAGCAGCTTAGCGGGAGGGCCAACTACGCAGTATTTT.

This clone is categorized as medium-sized. The gene calls are TRBV28 and TRBJ2-4, with 9 bases that match TRBD1. The CDR3 spans 15 residues. Trimming removed 6 bases from V and 5 bases from J; junction bases left unmatched: 8. CDR1 and CDR2 (germline): MDHEN, SYDVKM. Here the CDR3 reads CASSPGQGPQNIQYF. In DNA form, the CDR3 reads TGTGCCAGCAGCCCCGGACAGGGGCCACAAAACATTCAGTACTTC. The full variable domain, rest sourced from reference TRBV28 and TRBJ2-4, is DVKVTQSSRYLVKRTGEKVFLECVQDMDHENMFWYRQDPGLGLRLIYFSYDVKMKEKGDIPEGYSVSREKKERFSLILESASTNQTSMYLCASSPGQGPQNIQYFGAGTRLSVL.

This clone came up once. V usage is TRBV7-2 and J usage is TRBJ2-7; TRBD2 agrees at 9 bases. V lost 2 bases, J lost 2 bases, and 7 bases stayed unmatched. The V gene's germline CDR1 is SGHTA and CDR2 FQGNSA. This CDR3 is built from 16 residues. The CDR3 here is CASSLRRGGAAYEQYF. DNA for the CDR3: TGTGCCAGCAGCTTACGTCGCGGGGGGGCGGCCTACGAGCAGTACTTC.

This chain links TRBV11-2 with TRBJ2-3; D ambiguous. The CDR3 has 12 amino acids. V was pared by 4 bases and J by 0 bases, with 2 bases between. Germline CDR1 and CDR2: SGHAT and FQNNGV. CDR3 nucleotide sequence: TGTGCCAGCAGCTCTAGCACAGATACGCAGTATTTT. It yields the protein CASSSSTDTQYF.

This clone was seen a single time. The chain combines TRBV19 with TRBJ2-2, with TRBD1 identical over 9 bases. Germline lookup yields CDR1 LNHDA and CDR2 SQIVND (reference sequence). The CDR3 has 16 amino acids. The V gene end was trimmed by 2 bases and the J gene end by 5 bases; junction bases not matched to a gene: 6. This chain's CDR3 is CASSIMRGQGTGELFF. DNA of the CDR3: TGTGCCAGTAGTATAATGAGAGGACAGGGGACCGGGGAGCTGTTTTTT.

The chain is built from TRBV5-1 and TRBJ1-1; 7 bases align to TRBD1. Trimming removed 4 bases from V and 7 bases from J; junction bases left unmatched: 7. Germline values: CDR1 SGHRS, CDR2 YFSETQ. The CDR3 totals 13 residues. DNA for the CDR3: TGCGCCAGCAGCCTAGACAGGGTTGGTGAAGCTTTCTTT. Its translation: CASSLDRVGEAFF.

This clone is a singleton in its sample. This rearrangement joins TRBV5-1 to TRBJ2-1, with unresolved D. The length of the CDR3 is 16 residues. In germline, CDR1 is SGHRS, CDR2 YFSETQ. Trimming took off 5 bases at V and 0 bases at J, with 15 bases between the two ends. CDR3 sequence (DNA): TGCGCCAGCAGGTCCCCACAGCTGAGCTCCTACAATGAGCAGTTCTTC. This translates into CASRSPQLSSYNEQFF.

This clone was recorded a few times. The chain couples TRBV24-1 to TRBJ1-2; D might be TRBD1 (6 bases). The CDR3 is made up of 16 amino acids. Trimming took 4 bases from V and 8 from J, leaving 22 bases between them. The germline V gene encodes CDR1 KGHDR and CDR2 SFDVKD. This CDR3 is CATSDPIPRGPDGYTF. CDR3 DNA: TGTGCCACCAGTGACCCCATCCCCAGGGGCCCCGACGGCTACACCTTC.

The genes are TRBV28 and TRBJ1-2; TRBD1 matches 11 bases. This CDR3 has 14 residues. V shed 2 bases, J shed 7 bases, and the junction held 3 bases outside the gene matches. The germline CDR1 and CDR2 sequences are MDHEN and SYDVKM. The CDR3, as DNA: TGTGCCAGCAGTTTACCCGGGACAGGGGGTGGCTACACCTTC. Its translation: CASSLPGTGGGYTF.

The sample holds one count of this clone. The rearrangement joins TRBV5-1 to TRBJ2-7, with D possibly being TRBD2 (6 bases). The CDR3 consists of 13 residues. The V end was cut by 4 bases, the J end by 7 bases, with 15 bases between. CDR1 and CDR2 (germline): SGHRS, YFSETQ. The CDR3 region has the DNA TGCGCCAGCAGCAGAAAGACCGCGGGAGAGCAGTACTTC. It codes for CASSRKTAGEQYF. The entire variable domain, with the rest obtained from reference TRBV5-1 and TRBJ2-7, is as follows: KAGVTQTPRYLIKTRGQQVTLSCSPISGHRSVSWYQQTPGQGLQFLFEYFSETQRNKGNFPGRFSGRQFSNSRSEMNVSTLELGDSALYLCASSRKTAGEQYFGPGTRLTVT.

V gene TRBV7-2 combines with J gene TRBJ2-5; no firm D call. Trimming left V 1 base short and J 5 bases short, with 14 bases between. The CDR3 extends over 15 amino acids. The germline CDR1 and CDR2 sequences are SGHTA and FQGNSA. CDR3 amino acids: CASSLDAWFGETQYF. The CDR3 DNA reads as TGTGCCAGCAGCTTAGATGCATGGTTCGGGGAGACCCAGTACTTC.

In this sample, this clone turned up a few times. The chain employs TRBV12-3 or TRBV12-4 and TRBJ1-1; 7 positions match TRBD1. V shed 7 bases and J 8 bases; nucleotides not matched to a gene: 4. The CDR3 is made up of 11 amino acids. The DNA for the CDR3 is TGTGCCAGCACCGAGACAGGGGAAGCTTTCTTT. Its protein product is CASTETGEAFF.

In its sample, this clone was seen a few times. V gene TRBV7-2 combines with J gene TRBJ2-3; 8 nucleotides agree with TRBD2. Germline trimming cut 5 bases from V and 1 base from J; bases unmatched to any gene: 8. The CDR3 extends over 16 amino acids. Germline V gene data show CDR1 as SGHTA and CDR2 as FQGNSA. CDR3 sequence: CASSPGGAPRTDTQYF. The CDR3, as DNA: TGTGCCAGCAGCCCGGGGGGGGCCCCTCGCACAGATACGCAGTATTTT.